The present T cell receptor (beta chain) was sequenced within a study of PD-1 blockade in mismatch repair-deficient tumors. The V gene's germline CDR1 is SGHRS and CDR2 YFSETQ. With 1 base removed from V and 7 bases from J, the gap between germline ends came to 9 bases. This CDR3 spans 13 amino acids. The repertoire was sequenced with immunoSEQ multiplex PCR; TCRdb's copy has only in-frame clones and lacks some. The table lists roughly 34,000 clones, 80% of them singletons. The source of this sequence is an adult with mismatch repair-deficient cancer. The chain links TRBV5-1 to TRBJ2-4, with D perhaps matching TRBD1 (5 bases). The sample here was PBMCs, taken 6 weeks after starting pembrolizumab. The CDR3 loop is CASSLSGMNIQYF. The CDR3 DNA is TGCGCCAGCAGCTTGTCAGGGATGAACATTCAGTACTTC.